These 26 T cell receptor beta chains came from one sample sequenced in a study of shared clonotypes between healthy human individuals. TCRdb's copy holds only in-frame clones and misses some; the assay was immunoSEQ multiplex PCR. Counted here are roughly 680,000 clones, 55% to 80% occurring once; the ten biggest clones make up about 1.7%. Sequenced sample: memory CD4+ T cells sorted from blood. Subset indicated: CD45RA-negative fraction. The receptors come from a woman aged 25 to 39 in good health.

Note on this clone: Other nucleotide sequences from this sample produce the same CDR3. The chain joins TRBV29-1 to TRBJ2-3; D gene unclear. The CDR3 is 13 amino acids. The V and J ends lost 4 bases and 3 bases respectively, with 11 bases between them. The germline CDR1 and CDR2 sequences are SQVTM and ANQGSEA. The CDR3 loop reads CSVGGRLTDTQYF. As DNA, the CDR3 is TGCAGCGTTGGTGGCAGATTAACAGATACGCAGTATTTT.

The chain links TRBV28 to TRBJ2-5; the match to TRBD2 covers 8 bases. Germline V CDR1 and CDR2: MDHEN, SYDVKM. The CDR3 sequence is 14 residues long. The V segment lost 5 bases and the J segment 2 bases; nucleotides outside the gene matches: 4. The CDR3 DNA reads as TGTGCCAGCAGTGAAAGCGGGAGTCAAGAGACCCAGTACTTC. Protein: CASSESGSQETQYF.

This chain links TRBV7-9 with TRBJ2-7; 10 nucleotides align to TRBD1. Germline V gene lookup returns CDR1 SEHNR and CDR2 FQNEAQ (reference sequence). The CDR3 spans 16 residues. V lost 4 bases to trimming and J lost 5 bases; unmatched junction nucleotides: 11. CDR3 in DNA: TGTGCCAGCAGCTCCCGCGTGCGGGGACAGGGGAACGAGCAGTACTTC. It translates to CASSSRVRGQGNEQYF.

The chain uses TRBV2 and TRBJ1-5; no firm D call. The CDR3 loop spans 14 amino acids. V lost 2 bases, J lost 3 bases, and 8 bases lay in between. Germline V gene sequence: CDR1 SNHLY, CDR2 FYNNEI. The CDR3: CASSESRPNQPQHF. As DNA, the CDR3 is TGTGCCAGCAGTGAAAGTCGGCCCAATCAGCCCCAGCATTTT.

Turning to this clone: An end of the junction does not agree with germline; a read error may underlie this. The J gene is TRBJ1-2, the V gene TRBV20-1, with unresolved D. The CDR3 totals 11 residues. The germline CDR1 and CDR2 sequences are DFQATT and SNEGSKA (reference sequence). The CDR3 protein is CSASWKSGWNF. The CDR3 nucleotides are TGCAGTGCTAGCTGGAAGTCGGGGTGGAACTTC.

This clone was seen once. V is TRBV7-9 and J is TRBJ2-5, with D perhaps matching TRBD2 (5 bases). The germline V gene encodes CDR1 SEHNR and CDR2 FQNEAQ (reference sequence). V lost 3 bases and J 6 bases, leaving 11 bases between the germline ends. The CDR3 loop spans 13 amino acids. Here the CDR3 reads CASSFEGIKTQYF. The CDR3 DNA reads TGTGCCAGCAGCTTCGAGGGTATCAAGACCCAGTACTTC.

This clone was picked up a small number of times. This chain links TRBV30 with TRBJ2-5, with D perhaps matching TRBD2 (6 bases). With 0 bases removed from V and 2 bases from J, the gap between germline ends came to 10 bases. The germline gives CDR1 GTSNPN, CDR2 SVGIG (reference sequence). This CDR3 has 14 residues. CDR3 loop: CAWSVIREQETQYF. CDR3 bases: TGTGCCTGGAGTGTGATCCGGGAGCAAGAGACCCAGTACTTC.

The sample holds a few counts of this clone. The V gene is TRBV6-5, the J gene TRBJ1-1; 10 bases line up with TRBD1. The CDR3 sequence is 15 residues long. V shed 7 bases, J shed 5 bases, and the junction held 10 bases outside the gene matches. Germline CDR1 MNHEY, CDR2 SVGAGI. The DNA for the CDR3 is TGTGCCAGCAACAATCCGGGACAGGGGAGGACTGAAGCTTTCTTT. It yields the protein CASNNPGQGRTEAFF.

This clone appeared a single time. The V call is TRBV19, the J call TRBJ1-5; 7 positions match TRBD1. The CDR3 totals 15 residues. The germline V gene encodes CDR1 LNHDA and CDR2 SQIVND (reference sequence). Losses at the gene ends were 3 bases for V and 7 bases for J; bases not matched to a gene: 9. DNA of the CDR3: TGTGCCAGTAGTATTCGGGACAGAGGGGGCCAGCCCCAGCATTTT. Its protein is CASSIRDRGGQPQHF.

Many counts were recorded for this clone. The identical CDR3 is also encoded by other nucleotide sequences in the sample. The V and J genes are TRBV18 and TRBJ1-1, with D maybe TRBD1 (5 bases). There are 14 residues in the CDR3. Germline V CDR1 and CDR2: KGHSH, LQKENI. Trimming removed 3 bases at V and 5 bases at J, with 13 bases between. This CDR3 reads CASSPQGFGTEAFF. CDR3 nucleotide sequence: TGTGCCAGCTCACCGCAGGGATTTGGTACTGAAGCTTTCTTT.

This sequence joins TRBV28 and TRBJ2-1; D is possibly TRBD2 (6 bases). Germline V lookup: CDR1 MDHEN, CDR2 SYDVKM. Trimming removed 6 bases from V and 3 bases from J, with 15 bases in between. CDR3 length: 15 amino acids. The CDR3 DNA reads TGTGCCAGCAGGCATGCGGGCGGGATCTACAATGAGCAGTTCTTC. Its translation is CASRHAGGIYNEQFF.

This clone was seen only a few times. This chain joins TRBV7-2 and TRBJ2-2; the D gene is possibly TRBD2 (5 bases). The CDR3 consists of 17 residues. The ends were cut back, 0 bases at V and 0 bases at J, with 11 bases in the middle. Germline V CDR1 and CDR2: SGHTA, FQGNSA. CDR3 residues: CASSLAFPGSNTGELFF. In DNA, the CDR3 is TGTGCCAGCAGCTTAGCGTTTCCGGGGTCGAACACCGGGGAGCTGTTTTTT. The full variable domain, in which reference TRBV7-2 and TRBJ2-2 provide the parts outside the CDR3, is GAGVSQSPSNKVTEKGKDVELRCDPISGHTALYWYRQSLGQGLEFLIYFQGNSAPDKSGLPSDRFSAERTGGSVSTLTIQRTQQEDSAVYLCASSLAFPGSNTGELFFGEGSRLTVL.

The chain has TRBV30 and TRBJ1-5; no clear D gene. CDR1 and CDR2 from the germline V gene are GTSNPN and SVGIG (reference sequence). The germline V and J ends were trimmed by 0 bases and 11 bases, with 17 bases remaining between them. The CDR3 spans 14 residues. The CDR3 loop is CAWSVAASSLTQHF. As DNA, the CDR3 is TGTGCCTGGAGTGTTGCAGCCTCTAGTTTGACCCAGCATTTT.

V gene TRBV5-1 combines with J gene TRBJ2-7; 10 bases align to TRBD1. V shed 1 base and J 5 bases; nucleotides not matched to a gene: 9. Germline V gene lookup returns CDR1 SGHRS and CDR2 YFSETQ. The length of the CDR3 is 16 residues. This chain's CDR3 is CASSLTPGQGLDEQYF. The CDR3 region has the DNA TGCGCCAGCAGCTTGACACCGGGACAGGGGCTCGACGAGCAGTACTTC.

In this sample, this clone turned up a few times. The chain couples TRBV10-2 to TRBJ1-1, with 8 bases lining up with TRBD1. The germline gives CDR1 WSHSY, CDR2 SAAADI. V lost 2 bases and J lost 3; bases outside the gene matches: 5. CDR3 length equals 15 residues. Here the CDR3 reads CASSETGGGYTEAFF. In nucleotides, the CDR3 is TGCGCCAGCAGTGAGACAGGGGGAGGGTACACTGAAGCTTTCTTT.

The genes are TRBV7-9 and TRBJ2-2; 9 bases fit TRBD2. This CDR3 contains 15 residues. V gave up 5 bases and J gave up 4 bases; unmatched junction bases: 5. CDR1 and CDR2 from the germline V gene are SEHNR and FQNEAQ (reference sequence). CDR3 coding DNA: TGTGCCAGCAGCGTTAGCGGGAGTGTCACCGGGGAGCTGTTTTTT. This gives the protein CASSVSGSVTGELFF.

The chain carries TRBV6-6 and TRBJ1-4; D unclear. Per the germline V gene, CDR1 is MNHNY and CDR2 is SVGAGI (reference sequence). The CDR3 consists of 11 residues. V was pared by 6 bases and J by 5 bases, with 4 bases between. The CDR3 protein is CASRSNEKLFF. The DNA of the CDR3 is TGTGCCAGCAGATCCAATGAAAAACTGTTTTTT.

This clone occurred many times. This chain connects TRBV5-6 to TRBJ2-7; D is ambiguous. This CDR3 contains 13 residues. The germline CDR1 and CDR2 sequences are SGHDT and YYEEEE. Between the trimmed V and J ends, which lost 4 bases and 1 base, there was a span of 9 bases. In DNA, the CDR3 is TGTGCCAGCAGCCCCGCAGAATCCTACGAGCAGTACTTC. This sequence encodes CASSPAESYEQYF.

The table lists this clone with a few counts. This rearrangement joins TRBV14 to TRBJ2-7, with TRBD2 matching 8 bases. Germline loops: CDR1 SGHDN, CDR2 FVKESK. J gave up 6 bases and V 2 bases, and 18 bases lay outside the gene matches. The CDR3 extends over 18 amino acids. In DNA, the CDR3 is TGTGCCAGCAGCCAAAAGATGCACGCCGGGACTAGGTTACGCGAGCAGTACTTC. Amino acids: CASSQKMHAGTRLREQYF.

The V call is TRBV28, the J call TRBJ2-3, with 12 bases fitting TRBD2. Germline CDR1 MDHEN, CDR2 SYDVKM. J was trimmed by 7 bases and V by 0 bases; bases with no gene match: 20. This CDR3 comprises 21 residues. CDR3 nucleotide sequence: TGTGCCAGCAGTTTATGGCGGACTAGCGGGAACAGTCAAGGTGTTCCTTATACGCAGTATTTT. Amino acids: CASSLWRTSGNSQGVPYTQYF.

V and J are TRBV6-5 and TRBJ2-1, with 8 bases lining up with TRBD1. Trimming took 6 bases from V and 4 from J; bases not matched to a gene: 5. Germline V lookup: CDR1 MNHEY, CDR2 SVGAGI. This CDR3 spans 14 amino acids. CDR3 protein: CASRNRDRYNEQFF. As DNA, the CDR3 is TGTGCCAGCAGAAACCGGGACAGGTACAATGAGCAGTTCTTC.

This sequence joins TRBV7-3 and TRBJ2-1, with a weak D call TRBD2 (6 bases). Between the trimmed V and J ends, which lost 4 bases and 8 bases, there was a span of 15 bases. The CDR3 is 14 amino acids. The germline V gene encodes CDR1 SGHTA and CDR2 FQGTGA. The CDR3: CASSSGGSKYEQFF. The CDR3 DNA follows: TGTGCCAGCAGCTCTGGGGGGTCAAAATATGAGCAGTTCTTC.

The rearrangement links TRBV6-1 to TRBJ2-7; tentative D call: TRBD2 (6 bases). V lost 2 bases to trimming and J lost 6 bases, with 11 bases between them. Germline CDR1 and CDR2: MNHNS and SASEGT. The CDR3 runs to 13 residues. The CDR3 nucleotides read TGTGCCAGCAGTGAAACCTCGGGACTCGAGCAGTACTTC. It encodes CASSETSGLEQYF.

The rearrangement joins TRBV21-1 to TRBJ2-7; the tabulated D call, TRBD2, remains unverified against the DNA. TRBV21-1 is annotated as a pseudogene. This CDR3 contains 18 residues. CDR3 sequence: CAGAPQLAGGPYLYEQYF. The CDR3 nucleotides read TGTGCCGGAGCGCCCCAACTAGCGGGAGGGCCCTACTTGTACGAGCAGTACTTC.

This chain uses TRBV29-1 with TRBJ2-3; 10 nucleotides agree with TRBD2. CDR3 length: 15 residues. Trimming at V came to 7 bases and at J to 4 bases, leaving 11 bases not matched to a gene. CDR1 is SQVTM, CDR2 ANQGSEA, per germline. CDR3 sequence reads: CSAGGVAGGADTQYF. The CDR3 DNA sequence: TGCAGCGCAGGAGGGGTAGCGGGAGGAGCAGATACGCAGTATTTT.

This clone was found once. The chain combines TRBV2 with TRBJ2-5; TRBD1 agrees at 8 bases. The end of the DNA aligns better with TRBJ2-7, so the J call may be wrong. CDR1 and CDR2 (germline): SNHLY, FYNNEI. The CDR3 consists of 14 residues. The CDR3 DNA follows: TGTGCCAGCAGTCGTACAGGGGGTTCCTACGAGCAGTACTTC. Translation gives CASSRTGGSYEQYF.